Given below is one T cell receptor beta chain in context. The antigen is undetermined. Trimming took 5 bases from V and 0 from J, leaving 14 bases between them. CDR1 is SGHTA and CDR2 is FQGNSA in the germline V gene. The CDR3 spans 16 residues. The data derive from a study of cytomegalovirus exposure and HLA in healthy donors. Study-wide results and caveats: Three chains tied to CMV proved CMV antigen-specific in vitro. What a later analysis reportedly showed was that an Asian-associated ancestry cluster had fewer N-insertions than the approximately 700-donor mean. Later analysis demonstrated an association between a missense DCLRE1C variant and TCR beta V- and J-gene trimming. The sole available immune exposure information was CMV serostatus.

Use of 60 Vbeta and 13 Jbeta primers characterized the PCR. This table comes from immunoSEQ multiplex PCR, and its TCRdb copy is limited to in-frame clones, with some not included. The data show more than 140,000 clones, 60% to 80% seen once. The sample consisted of PBMCs. The rearrangement uses TRBV7-2 and TRBJ1-3; D is perhaps TRBD1 (6 bases). The clonotype originates from a female donor in good health and CMV-seronegative. The CDR3 nucleotides are TGTGCCAGCAGCCTTATCCGGACAGACTCTGGAAACACCATATATTTT. Protein product: CASSLIRTDSGNTIYF.